This T cell receptor beta chain appears in the sequencing data of a study of blood T cell repertoires in COVID-19. V shed 0 bases and J 13 bases; nucleotides not matched to a gene: 6. Germline-derived CDR1 and CDR2 are LGHDT and YNNKEL (reference sequence). This CDR3 is 13 amino acids long. Some clones are missing from TCRdb's copy, which holds only in-frame ones; the method was immunoSEQ multiplex PCR. Altogether roughly 410,000 clones are present, over 75% being singletons, with the ten largest covering about 1.6%. This chain joins TRBV3-1 (or the pseudogene TRBV3-2) and TRBJ2-1, with 7 positions matching TRBD2. This receptor was obtained from a woman in her 40s with COVID-19, enrolled during active disease. Sequenced input: peripheral blood. DNA of the CDR3: TGTGCCAGCAGCCAAGATCCGGGAGGCGCCCAGTTCTTC. This codes for CASSQDPGGAQFF.